This T cell receptor (beta chain) stems from a study of PD-1 blockade in classical Hodgkin lymphoma. Study-level findings and limits: Complete responders' baseline diversity resembled that of newly diagnosed patients.

This sample's time point: cycle 4 day 1 (C4D1), after five to seven weeks of nivolumab. Relapse was seen in all patients after autologous stem cell transplantation, and brentuximab vedotin exposure was variable. Germline V CDR1 and CDR2: SGDLS, YYNGEE. Trimming shortened V by 0 bases and J by 3 bases, and 12 bases separated the two germline ends. The CDR3 sequence is 15 residues long. Assay used: immunoSEQ multiplex PCR; TCRdb lists only in-frame clones, some missing. Altogether 40,000 to 55,000 clones are present, 80% being singletons, with the ten largest covering about 19%. On this clone itself: Antigen specificity is unknown.

The specimen was peripheral blood mononuclear cells (PBMCs), collected before the fourth cycle of nivolumab. The clonotype originates from a human donor with classical Hodgkin lymphoma. The J gene is TRBJ1-1, the V gene TRBV9, with unresolved D. CDR3 region: CASSVGYGLYTEAFF. DNA for the CDR3: TGTGCCAGCAGCGTAGGCTACGGTTTGTACACTGAAGCTTTCTTT. Using reference TRBV9 and TRBJ1-1 for the parts outside the CDR3, the full variable domain is DSGVTQTPKHLITATGQRVTLRCSPRSGDLSVYWYQQSLDQGLQFLIQYYNGEERAKGNILERFSAQQFPDLHSELNLSSLELGDSALYFCASSVGYGLYTEAFFGQGTRLTVV.